This TCR beta chain was retrieved from a study of human T cells and chemical hapten exposure. A few counts support this clonotype. Germline CDR1 SNHLY, CDR2 FYNNEI. Losses at the gene ends were 1 base for V and 3 bases for J; bases not matched to a gene: 5. The CDR3 runs 15 residues. One entry per CDR3 protein, called by TCRdb with MiXCR from the 5' RACE reads. Of tens of thousands of distinct CDR3 sequences listed, around a sixth are singletons. The authors' total RNA extraction used unfractionated whole blood. V is TRBV2 and J is TRBJ2-5; 7 positions match TRBD2. The source of this sequence is a female donor in good health. The CDR3 sequence is CASSEDPGTKETQYF. Here the CDR3 DNA reads TGTGCCAGCAGTGAAGACCCGGGGACTAAAGAGACCCAGTACTTC.